The 3 T cell receptor beta chains in this list originate from one sample, sequenced in a study of shared clonotypes between healthy human individuals. The method was immunoSEQ multiplex PCR; TCRdb's version includes in-frame clones alone and lacks a portion of them. The profile shows roughly 2.5 million clones, over 85% of them singletons. Sequencing input: naive CD4+ T cells sorted from blood. The subset denotes: CD45RA+ positively selected. The receptors originated from a man between 18 and 29 years old in good health.

To note about this clone: This same CDR3 is encoded by further DNA sequences in the sample. The chain recombines TRBV5-1 with TRBJ2-5; D remains unclear. V was cut by 0 bases and J by 2 bases, with 8 bases left in between. Per germline, CDR1 SGHRS and CDR2 YFSETQ. The CDR3 runs to 14 residues. CDR3 residues: CASSLDSRQETQYF. DNA of the CDR3: TGCGCCAGCAGCTTGGACAGTAGACAAGAGACCCAGTACTTC.

V is TRBV19 and J is TRBJ1-1; 8 bases align to TRBD1. CDR1 LNHDA and CDR2 SQIVND come from the germline V gene (reference sequence). V was pared by 7 bases and J by 6 bases, with 7 bases of the junction left unmatched. CDR3 length equals 13 residues. CDR3: CASTPDRGPEAFF. For the CDR3, the DNA is TGTGCCAGTACCCCAGACAGGGGACCTGAAGCTTTCTTT.

The chain joins TRBV28 to TRBJ2-7; the D gene is possibly TRBD2 (6 bases). V was pared by 4 bases and J by 1 base, with 14 bases between. CDR3 length: 15 residues. Germline V gene lookup returns CDR1 MDHEN and CDR2 SYDVKM. The CDR3: CASSSQRAKSYEQYF. The CDR3 region has the DNA TGTGCCAGCAGTTCCCAGCGGGCCAAATCCTACGAGCAGTACTTC.